What follows is one T cell receptor beta chain and its context. Its antigen is not yet known. Nothing much larger sits one base from this clone, and base qualities are not available. TCRbeta CDR3 regions were amplified from genomic DNA by means of the immunoSEQ Assay, a bias-controlled multiplex PCR. Per the authors' processing: The number of nucleated cells in each sample was estimated by amplification of reference gene primers within the assay. Sequence reads were collapsed and filtered to measure the absolute abundance of every unique TCRbeta CDR3 rearrangement. Productive Simpson clonality was computed per sample as the square root of Simpson's diversity index over productive rearrangements. TCRdb retrieved this table from immuneACCESS and kept in-frame rearrangements only. Not all clones are present; in checked studies, unresolved V genes account for under half, and no reason is known for the remainder. The V and J calls and clone size are taken from that table; D and trimming were inferred from the DNA. This sample has roughly 170,000 clones in its table, and approximately 87% of those were observed once. Around 4.8% of the sample is taken by the ten largest.

The data were taken from a study of blood T cell repertoires in COVID-19 (dated by TCRdb to 2019 to 2021). About the study as a whole: The collaborator samples originated in the United States, Italy and Spain and spanned the acute and convalescent phases of COVID-19. Deeply sampled blood TCRbeta repertoires from subjects exposed to, actively infected with, or recovered from COVID-19 were included in the dataset. Samples were obtained from the ongoing ImmuneRACE study (first 160 participants) and from 1,000 to 1,500 subjects provided by 6 global collaborators. The repertoires were released in a freely available public database intended as a resource for research on the immune response to SARS-CoV-2. Nearly every sample came with metadata listing a de-identified subject ID, COVID-19 status, age in years and sex. The prospective study material was composed of cDNA or gDNA derived from T cells, B-cell-depleted T cells, or PBMCs. HLA class I and class II types, where available, came from metadata supplied by the sample provider rather than from assay-based typing. The investigation overall reported the following: The quantity of clinical and demographic metadata differed by source and by participant and was supplied without curation.

Participants in the prospective study were aged roughly 18 to 89 years, lived in under 30 United States geographic areas, and enrolled through a virtual design. To assign participants to cohorts, the prospective study relied on clinical history that participants themselves reported in a screening survey and a study questionnaire. For ImmuneRACE Cohort 3, a participant was defined as recovered based on two consecutive negative NP/OP PCR tests, clearance by a healthcare professional, or resolution of symptoms. Each participant in the prospective study had whole blood, serum and a nasopharyngeal or oropharyngeal swab collected by mobile phlebotomists. Participants in the prospective study had the option to provide additional blood draws and questionnaires over a roughly 2-month period. Prospective study blood samples were shipped either frozen or at room temperature before DNA extraction. For CDR1 and CDR2, the germline V gene lists SGHRS and YFSETQ. V is cut back by 2 bases and J by 5 bases, with 6 bases in the junction unmatched. The CDR3 sequence holds 14 residues, the cysteine and phenylalanine included. Just the 42-base CDR3 DNA is kept, in frame starting at base 1.

The TCR was taken from a woman aged 45-65 years who had recovered from COVID-19. The specimen sequenced was PBMCs or T cells enriched from blood (not recorded which). The V gene is TRBV5-1 and the J gene is TRBJ2-5; 7 nucleotides in the junction match TRBD2. The nucleotides are TGCGCCAGCAGCTTTAACGGGGGGTTGGAGACCCAGTACTTC. Translated, this gives CASSFNGGLETQYF.